The entry below gives a single TCR beta chain sequence along with its context. Its antigen remains undetermined. The record has no base qualities; no much larger clone is one base away. Library method: the immunoSEQ multiplex PCR assay. For the multiplex PCR, a mixture combining 60 forward primers for TCR Vbeta segments and 13 reverse primers for TCR Jbeta segments was used. The CDR3 region of rearranged TCR beta genes was amplified from genomic DNA by a multiplex PCR assay. On the Illumina HiSeq System, the amplified TCR beta libraries were sequenced as 87-base-pair reads. For the original study's pipeline: A later analysis tallied about 77 million unique TCR beta chains across the 700 or so repertoires, and around 12 million of those chains were shared by two or more donors. A nearest-neighbor algorithm error-corrected the raw reads and collapsed the reads into unique sequences, merging closely related sequences to remove PCR and sequencing errors. V, D and J gene segments were assigned by aligning CDR3 sequences to IMGT reference sequences. For a sequence to be retained, a match of at least six nucleotides to both a V gene segment and a J gene segment was required. A rearrangement counted as productive if the CDR3 had no stop codons and remained in frame with V and J, and every other rearrangement counted as non-productive. Following IMGT convention, CDR3 was defined as the stretch from the second conserved V-encoded cysteine to the conserved J-encoded phenylalanine. In an earlier analysis of roughly 580 of the donors, sequences lacking an unambiguous match to a single V gene segment were excluded. In an earlier analysis of about 590 of the donors, a V segment was called functional when productive rearrangements were above 56.7%, and segregating when the standard deviation between donors exceeded 5%. To diagnose cytomegalovirus status from the catalog of TCR beta chain sequences, a statistical classification framework was built. In a later analysis, V and J genes were assigned by comparing TCR nucleotide sequences against IMGT/GENE-DB human TR gene sequences. A later analysis assigned CDR3 sequences and most-parsimonious VDJ recombination scenarios with the TCRdist pipeline. In a later analysis, each TCR beta chain was defined by its CDR3 amino acid sequence together with its V-gene family, and reads lacking a unique V-gene family were excluded. To address suspected cross-contamination and a sequencing artifact, a later analysis removed over 500 highly shared, low-generation-probability nucleotide sequences. A later analysis calculated a clonal expansion index for each public chain from normalized within-repertoire ranks of inferred template counts. Generation probabilities in a later analysis came from a VDJ recombination model fitted to out-of-frame rearrangements, and those results were checked against IGoR. In a later analysis, TCR-TCR, TCR-HLA and TCR-CMV co-occurrence was scored with hypergeometric tests, and a repertoire-size bias correction was applied to TCR pairs. A later analysis estimated false discovery rates by permuting HLA or CMV assignments 20 times. In a later analysis, co-occurring TCRs were grouped using DBSCAN, and TCRdist sequence similarity was added for clustering within HLA-allele-positive subsets. Repertoires with fewer than 30,000 or more than 120,000 public chains, plus five repertoires with anomalous nucleotide sharing, were excluded from co-occurrence clustering. TCRdb took over this immuneACCESS table, retaining in-frame rearrangements with V and J assigned. Such tables are incomplete; in checked studies, under half of the missing clones stem from an unresolved V gene, and the remainder is unexplained. That table is the source of V, J and clone size, and D and trimming were worked out from the DNA. This sample comprises some 190,000 clones, more than 75% of them detected only once. The ten most abundant clones make up under 2.5% of the sample.

In total, around 600 healthy bone marrow donors made up the cohort. At the time of sampling, every cohort member was nominally healthy, though immune exposures that went unrecorded were likely present. The donor tested CMV seropositive, placing the donor among the 289 seropositive members of the cohort. Every donor gave a peripheral blood sample, and the peripheral blood mononuclear cells from that sample were used for TCR beta sequencing. The Qiagen DNeasy Blood Extraction Kit was used to extract genomic DNA from the blood cell samples. This specimen belongs to a study of cytomegalovirus exposure and HLA in healthy donors (TCRdb year 2017). In terms of the full investigation: An earlier analysis of fewer than 750 of the donors reported about 260 Gb of sequence data and some 110 million unique TCR beta sequences obtained from about 170 million T cells. An early release covering roughly 600 HLA-typed donors comprised about 320 gigabases of sequencing data and approximately 85 million unique TCR sequences. The genetic ancestry cluster associated with self-reported Caucasian donors included about four fifths of the roughly 400 genotyped donors. The study was designed to test whether signatures of past pathogen exposure could be identified by cataloging public T cell receptors. Using immunosequencing, the study profiled T cell repertoires from roughly 650 subjects and related those repertoires to cytomegalovirus serostatus. Along with the roughly 700-subject first cohort, a separate validation cohort of more than 90 different subjects was used. High-throughput TCR immunosequencing, statistical association of individual TCRs with disease status, and machine learning were combined to predict cytomegalovirus infection status. To study patterns of TCR occurrence, a later analysis re-analyzed previously published TCR beta repertoires from 500 to 850 donors and added high-resolution HLA genotyping. Rather than using new phenotypic data, the later analysis identified candidate immune exposures from TCR beta sequences and from how often those sequences occurred across donors. An earlier analysis of 500 to 750 of the donors applied high-throughput TCR beta sequencing to assess whether each TCR beta V gene segment acted as functional or pseudogenic. Donor age, sex, ethnicity and CMV serostatus were collected together with the repertoire data. In a later genetic analysis, genome-wide SNP genotypes for about three fifths of the roughly 670 donors were used, and that subset was treated as a discovery cohort. Every repertoire in the discovery cohort had been generated on one and the same sequencing platform. Class I and class II HLA loci were covered by the typing at four-digit resolution. Typing coverage varied by locus: roughly 620-640 donors for A, B, C, DRB1 and DQB1; roughly 560 for DQA1; more than 600 for DPA1; 450 to 480 for DPB1. Roughly five DR-DQ haplotypes were treated as single units for association and clustering because of strong linkage in the cohort. On average, 235,054 unique TCR beta nucleotide sequences were sequenced per donor among some 420 genotyped donors of the cohort, with about 19% of those sequences being non-productive. Study-wide conclusions, independent of this receptor: Three of the identified cytomegalovirus-associated TCR beta chains were confirmed in vitro to be specific for cytomegalovirus antigens. Assigning TCR associations to individual alleles was difficult when HLA alleles, especially DR and DQ, strongly co-occurred. In a later analysis, the rate of TCR association differed among HLA loci, with DRB1 alleles having the most associated TCRs and HLA-C alleles having the fewest. Because the 87-base-pair reads could not distinguish some IMGT-functional V segments, including TRBV6-2 and TRBV6-3, those segments were excluded. In a later analysis, several top co-occurrence clusters were reported to appear linked to parvovirus B19, influenza, CMV and Epstein-Barr virus. Because counts were too low, seventeen rarely observed V segments, including chromosome 9 orphons, were left out of the earlier analysis of a few hundred of the donors. The authors suggested that the approach could potentially be generalized to other disease states and immunological phenotypes. CMV serostatus was the only immune exposure information available for the cohort. Sequencing depth was assumed to be roughly uniform across donors in the presence/absence analyses, though that assumption may not hold. A group of highly shared sequence variants was considered likely to be a technical artifact of the sequencing pipeline. In a later genetic analysis, a missense DCLRE1C variant was associated with V-gene and J-gene trimming of TCR beta chains, and the association was replicated in an independent cohort. The study gave a list of about 150 TCR beta chains associated with cytomegalovirus. The classifier was reported to diagnose cytomegalovirus status with high specificity and sensitivity in both the original and validation cohorts. An earlier analysis of approximately 590 of the donors showed that most TCR beta V segments appeared in productive rearrangements either about 87% or about 30% of the time, which broadly matched IMGT annotations. A further reported finding was that TCR beta sequences accurately predicted the HLA-A and HLA-B alleles for most subjects in the first cohort. Most CMV-associated TCR beta chains appeared to be HLA-restricted in a later analysis, and the HLA associations seemed to be driven largely by CMV exposure. While some public TCRs were present in many individuals, most TCR sequences turned up only very rarely across donors. Because HLA typing was unavailable for some donors at each locus, only the typed subset was used in association tests. Compared with equally common non-associated chains, HLA-associated TCR beta chains in a later analysis were more clonally expanded and had lower generation probabilities. According to a later genetic analysis, donors in an Asian-associated ancestry cluster had fewer N-insertions in productive TCRs than the approximately 700-donor mean. Linkage disequilibrium might explain the correlated functional status among segregating V segments, but an unknown experimental factor could not be ruled out. The cohort was sequenced for TCR beta chains only, and without alpha or paired-chain data the features that could be detected were limited. A later analysis associated about 17,000 TCR beta sequences with specific HLA alleles at a false discovery rate of 0.05.

Taken from the germline V gene, the CDR1 and CDR2 loops are SGHRS and YFSETQ. V is trimmed back by 2 bases and J by 4 bases, and the junction contains 6 bases that no gene match accounts for. The CDR3 spans 15 residues, from the cysteine through the phenylalanine. Only the CDR3 DNA is retained, 45 bases long and in frame from the first base. This sequence uses TRBV5-1 and TRBJ2-3; 8 bases in between match TRBD2. Sequencing input: PBMCs. This TCR was recovered from a woman younger than 45 in good health and CMV-seropositive. The DNA sequence is given as TGCGCCAGCAGCTTAGGCGGGGGGAGCTCAGATACGCAGTATTTT. This is translated as CASSLGGGSSDTQYF.